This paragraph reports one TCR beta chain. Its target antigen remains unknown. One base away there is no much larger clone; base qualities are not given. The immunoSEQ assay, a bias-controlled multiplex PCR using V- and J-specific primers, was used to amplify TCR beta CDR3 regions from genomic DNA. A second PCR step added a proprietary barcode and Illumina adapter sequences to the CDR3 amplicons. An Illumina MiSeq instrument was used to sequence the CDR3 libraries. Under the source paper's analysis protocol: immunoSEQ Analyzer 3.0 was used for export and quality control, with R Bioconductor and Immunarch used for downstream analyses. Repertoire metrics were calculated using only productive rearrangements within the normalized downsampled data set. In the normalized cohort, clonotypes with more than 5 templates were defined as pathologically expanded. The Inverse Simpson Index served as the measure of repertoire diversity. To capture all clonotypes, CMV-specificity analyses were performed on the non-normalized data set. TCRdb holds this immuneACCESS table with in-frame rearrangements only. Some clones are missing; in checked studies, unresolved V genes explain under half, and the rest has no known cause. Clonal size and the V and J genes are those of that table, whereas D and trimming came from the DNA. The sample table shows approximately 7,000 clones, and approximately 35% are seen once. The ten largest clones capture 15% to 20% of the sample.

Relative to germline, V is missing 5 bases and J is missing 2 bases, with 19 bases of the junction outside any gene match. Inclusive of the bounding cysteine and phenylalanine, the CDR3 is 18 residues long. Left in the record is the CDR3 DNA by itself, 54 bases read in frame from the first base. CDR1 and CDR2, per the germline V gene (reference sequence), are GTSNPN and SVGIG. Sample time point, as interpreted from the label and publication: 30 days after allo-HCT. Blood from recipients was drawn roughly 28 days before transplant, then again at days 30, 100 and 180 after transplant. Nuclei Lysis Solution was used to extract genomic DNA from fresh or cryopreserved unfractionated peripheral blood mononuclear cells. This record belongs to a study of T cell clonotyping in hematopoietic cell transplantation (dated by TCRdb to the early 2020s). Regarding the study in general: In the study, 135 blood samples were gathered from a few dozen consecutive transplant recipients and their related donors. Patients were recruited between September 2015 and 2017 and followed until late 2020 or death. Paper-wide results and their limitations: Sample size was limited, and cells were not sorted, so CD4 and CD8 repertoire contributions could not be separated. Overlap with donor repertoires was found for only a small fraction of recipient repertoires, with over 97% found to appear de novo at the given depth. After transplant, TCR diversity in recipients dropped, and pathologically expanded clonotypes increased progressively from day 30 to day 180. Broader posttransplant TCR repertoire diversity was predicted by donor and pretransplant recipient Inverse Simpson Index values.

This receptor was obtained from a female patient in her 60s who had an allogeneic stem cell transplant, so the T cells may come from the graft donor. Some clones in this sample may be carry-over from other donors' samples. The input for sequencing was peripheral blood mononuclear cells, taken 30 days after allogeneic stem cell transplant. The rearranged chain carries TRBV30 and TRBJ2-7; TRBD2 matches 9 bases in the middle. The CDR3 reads CAWVAFGAGGRNTYEQYF. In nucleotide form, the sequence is TGTGCCTGGGTAGCATTTGGGGCGGGGGGGAGGAATACCTACGAGCAGTACTTC.